This T cell receptor (beta chain) was sequenced for a study of blood T cell repertoires in COVID-19. CDR3 length: 14 amino acids. Germline values: CDR1 MNHEY, CDR2 SVGAGI. Deletions cut 0 bases from V and 2 bases from J, with 7 bases between. The repertoire was sequenced with immunoSEQ multiplex PCR; TCRdb's copy has only in-frame clones and lacks some. The sample comprises 200,000 or so clones, roughly 85% of which are singletons, and roughly 4.8% rests with the top ten. Sequencing was done on a sample of PBMCs or T cells enriched from blood (not recorded which). The V call is TRBV6-5, the J call TRBJ1-1; unclear D gene. The source is a woman aged 50 to 65 who had been exposed to COVID-19. Written as DNA, the CDR3 is TGTGCCAGCAGTTACTCGTTCAGTAACACTGAAGCTTTCTTT. This encodes CASSYSFSNTEAFF.